A selection of T cell receptor beta chains follows, all from one sample in a study of shared clonotypes between healthy human individuals. TCRdb keeps only in-frame clones here, not all; method: immunoSEQ multiplex PCR. The sample records some 320,000 clones, roughly 87% being singletons. The specimen was memory CD8+ T cells sorted from blood. Every receptor here comes from a man younger than 35 in good health. CDR3s leave out the opening cysteine and the closing phenylalanine or tryptophan. Each record gives: J gene, V gene, CDR3 protein.

j_gene: TRBJ1-5
v_gene: TRBV27
CDR3aa: ASSTMGSNQPQH

j_gene: TRBJ1-2
v_gene: TRBV7-2
CDR3aa: ASSLASQWTVDGYT

j_gene: TRBJ2-3
v_gene: TRBV28
CDR3aa: ASSLRGVGGTDTQY

j_gene: TRBJ2-5
v_gene: TRBV6-1
CDR3aa: ASSVLLAGWETQY

j_gene: TRBJ2-7
v_gene: TRBV5-6
CDR3aa: ASSLWGTGSSYEQY

j_gene: TRBJ2-7
v_gene: TRBV4-1
CDR3aa: ASSQSLRDSAFYEQY

j_gene: TRBJ1-6
v_gene: TRBV5-4
CDR3aa: ASSLAQVPDAPLH

j_gene: TRBJ1-1
v_gene: TRBV7-9
CDR3aa: ASSLHGMGNTEAF

j_gene: TRBJ1-1
v_gene: TRBV5-1
CDR3aa: ASSLGQGRTEAF

j_gene: TRBJ2-4
v_gene: TRBV7-9
CDR3aa: ASTPPLEPKNIQY

j_gene: TRBJ1-6
v_gene: TRBV27
CDR3aa: ASSQMGYNSPLH

j_gene: TRBJ2-5
v_gene: TRBV4-3
CDR3aa: ASSQDLRQWETQY

j_gene: TRBJ2-7
v_gene: TRBV5-1
CDR3aa: ASSLAQSDSSYEQY

j_gene: TRBJ2-3
v_gene: TRBV28
CDR3aa: ASSSILAGGLPQDTQY

j_gene: TRBJ2-1
v_gene: TRBV4-1
CDR3aa: ASSQEGRASGVGEQF

j_gene: TRBJ2-7
v_gene: TRBV5-8
CDR3aa: ASSPTYTGSRGEQY

j_gene: TRBJ1-5
v_gene: TRBV6-5
CDR3aa: ASSYSRSGQPQH

j_gene: TRBJ1-2
v_gene: TRBV7-9
CDR3aa: ASSLLGDYGYT

j_gene: TRBJ1-5
v_gene: TRBV27
CDR3aa: ASSVTGGFNQPQH

j_gene: TRBJ1-2
v_gene: TRBV29-1
CDR3aa: SVVGGEAGANYGYT

j_gene: TRBJ2-7
v_gene: TRBV6-5
CDR3aa: ASSDPGQGLYEQY

j_gene: TRBJ2-5
v_gene: TRBV12-2
CDR3aa: ASPRWGEGYQETQY

j_gene: TRBJ2-7
v_gene: TRBV5-1
CDR3aa: ASRQPRREY

j_gene: TRBJ2-1
v_gene: TRBV10-3
CDR3aa: AISDGGLYNEQF

j_gene: TRBJ2-7
v_gene: TRBV4-1
CDR3aa: ASSQGVLLEYSYEQY

j_gene: TRBJ2-7
v_gene: TRBV10-2
CDR3aa: ASSTGTSGYEQY

j_gene: TRBJ1-4
v_gene: TRBV19
CDR3aa: ASSSTDPTPREKLF

j_gene: TRBJ1-1
v_gene: TRBV7-9
CDR3aa: ASSLHSAEAF

j_gene: TRBJ2-4
v_gene: TRBV4-3
CDR3aa: ASSQDEVSTVGNIQY

j_gene: TRBJ1-2
v_gene: TRBV4-1
CDR3aa: ASSQPVVGHYGYT

j_gene: TRBJ2-5
v_gene: TRBV7-9
CDR3aa: ASRGTNQETQY

j_gene: TRBJ2-7
v_gene: TRBV10-2
CDR3aa: ASSESAGEQY

j_gene: TRBJ2-5
v_gene: TRBV28
CDR3aa: ASSFWTSGVTGETQY

j_gene: TRBJ2-1
v_gene: TRBV28
CDR3aa: ASSLIPGDEQF

j_gene: TRBJ1-3
v_gene: TRBV21-1
CDR3aa: ASSKTREGCGNTIY

j_gene: TRBJ2-1
v_gene: TRBV6-1
CDR3aa: ASSEGFSGYNEQF

j_gene: TRBJ1-1
v_gene: TRBV27
CDR3aa: ASSLQGGEAF

j_gene: TRBJ2-5
v_gene: TRBV5-6
CDR3aa: ASSLSGGWETQY

j_gene: TRBJ2-7
v_gene: TRBV10-3
CDR3aa: AISESRGMVGSYEQY

j_gene: TRBJ2-7
v_gene: TRBV6-1
CDR3aa: ASSADRRPYEQY